This T cell receptor beta chain was sequenced for a study of OX40 agonist ivuxolimab in advanced cancers. Germline CDR1 is LNHDA and CDR2 is SQIVND (reference sequence). Deletions cut 3 bases from V and 5 bases from J, with 17 bases between. The CDR3 has 16 amino acids. Assay: immunoSEQ multiplex PCR; the TCRdb copy retains only in-frame clones and omits some. The data show tens of thousands of clones, with about 86% seen just once and less than 40% held by the top ten. The V gene is TRBV19, the J gene TRBJ1-5; D perhaps matches TRBD1 (6 bases). This clonotype was obtained from an adult with an advanced solid tumor such as melanoma, head and neck, liver or kidney cancer. This specimen consisted of CD4+ or CD8+ T cells sorted from blood, obtained in a trial of the OX40 agonist ivuxolimab. As DNA, the CDR3 is TGTGCCAGTAGTATCTGGTCCCGGGGGCTAGATCAGCCCCAGCATTTT. Translating it yields CASSIWSRGLDQPQHF.